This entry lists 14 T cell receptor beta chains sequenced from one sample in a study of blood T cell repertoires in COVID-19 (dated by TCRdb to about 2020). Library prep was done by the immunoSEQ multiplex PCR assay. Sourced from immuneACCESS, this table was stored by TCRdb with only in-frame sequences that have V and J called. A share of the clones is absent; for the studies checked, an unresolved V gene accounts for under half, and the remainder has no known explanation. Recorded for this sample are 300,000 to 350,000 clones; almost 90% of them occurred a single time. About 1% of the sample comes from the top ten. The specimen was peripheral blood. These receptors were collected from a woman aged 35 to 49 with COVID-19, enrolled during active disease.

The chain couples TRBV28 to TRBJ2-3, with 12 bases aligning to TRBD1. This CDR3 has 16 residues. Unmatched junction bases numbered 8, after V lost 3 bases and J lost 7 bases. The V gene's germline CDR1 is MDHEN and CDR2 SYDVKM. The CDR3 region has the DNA TGTGCCAGCAGTTTTTCCGGGACAGGGGGCGTGAATACGCAGTATTTT. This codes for CASSFSGTGGVNTQYF.

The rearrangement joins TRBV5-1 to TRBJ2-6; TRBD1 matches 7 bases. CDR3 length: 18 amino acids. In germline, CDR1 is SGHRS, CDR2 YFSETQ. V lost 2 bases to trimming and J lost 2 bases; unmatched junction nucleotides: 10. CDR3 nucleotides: TGCGCCAGCAGCTTACAGGGGTCCTCCCCTACTGGGGCCAACGTCCTGACTTTC. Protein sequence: CASSLQGSSPTGANVLTF.

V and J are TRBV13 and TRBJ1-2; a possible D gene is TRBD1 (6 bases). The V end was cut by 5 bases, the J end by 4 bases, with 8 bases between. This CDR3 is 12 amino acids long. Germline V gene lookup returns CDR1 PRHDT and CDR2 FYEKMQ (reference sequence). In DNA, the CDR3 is TGTGCCAGCAGCGAGGACAGCTATGGCTACACCTTC. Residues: CASSEDSYGYTF.

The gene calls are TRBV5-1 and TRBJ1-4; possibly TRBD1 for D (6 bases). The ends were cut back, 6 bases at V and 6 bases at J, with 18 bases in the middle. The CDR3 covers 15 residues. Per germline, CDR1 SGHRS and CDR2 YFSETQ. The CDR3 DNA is TGCGCCAGCACCCTGGGGGGGCTGAGCTATGAAAAACTGTTTTTT. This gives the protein CASTLGGLSYEKLFF.

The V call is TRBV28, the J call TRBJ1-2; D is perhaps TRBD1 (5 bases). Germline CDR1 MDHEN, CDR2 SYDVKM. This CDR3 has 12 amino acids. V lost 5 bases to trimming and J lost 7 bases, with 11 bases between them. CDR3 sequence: CASSPQGRGYTF. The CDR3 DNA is TGTGCCAGCAGTCCGCAGGGTCGTGGCTACACCTTC.

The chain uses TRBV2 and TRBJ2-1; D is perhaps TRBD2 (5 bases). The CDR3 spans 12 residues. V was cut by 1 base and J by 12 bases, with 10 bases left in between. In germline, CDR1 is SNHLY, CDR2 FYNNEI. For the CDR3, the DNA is TGTGCCAGCAGTGAAGGTAGCGCCAGGCAGTTCTTC. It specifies CASSEGSARQFF.

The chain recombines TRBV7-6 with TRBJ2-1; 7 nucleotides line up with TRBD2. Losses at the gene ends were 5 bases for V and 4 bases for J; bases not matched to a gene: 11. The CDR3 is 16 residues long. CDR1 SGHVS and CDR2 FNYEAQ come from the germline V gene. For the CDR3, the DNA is TGTGCCAGCAGCCCGACGGGGGGAGTAGGTTACAATGAGCAGTTCTTC. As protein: CASSPTGGVGYNEQFF.

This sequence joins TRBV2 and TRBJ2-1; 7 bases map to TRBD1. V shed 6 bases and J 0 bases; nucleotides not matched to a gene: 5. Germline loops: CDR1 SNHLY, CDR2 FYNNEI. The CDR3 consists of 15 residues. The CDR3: CASSTDRSSYNEQFF. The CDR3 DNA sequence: TGTGCCAGCAGCACGGACAGGAGCTCCTACAATGAGCAGTTCTTC. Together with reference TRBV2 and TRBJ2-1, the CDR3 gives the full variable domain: EPEVTQTPSHQVTQMGQEVILRCVPISNHLYFYWYRQILGQKVEFLVSFYNNEISEKSEIFDDQFSVERPDGSNFTLKIRSTKLEDSAMYFCASSTDRSSYNEQFFGPGTRLTVL.

CDR3 loop: CASSLIIAGGLDTQYF. DNA of the CDR3: TGTGCCAGCAGCTTAATCATAGCGGGGGGGCTGGATACGCAGTATTTT. The chain joins TRBV11-1 to TRBJ2-3; 11 positions agree with TRBD2. The CDR3 is 16 residues long. CDR1 SGHAT and CDR2 FQDESV come from the germline V gene (reference sequence). V shed 2 bases and J 6 bases; nucleotides not matched to a gene: 7.

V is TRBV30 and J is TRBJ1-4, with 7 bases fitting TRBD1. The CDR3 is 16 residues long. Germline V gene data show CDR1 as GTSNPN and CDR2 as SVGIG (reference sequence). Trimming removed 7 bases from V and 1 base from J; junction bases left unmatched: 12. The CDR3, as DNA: TGTGCCTTTTCTCGACAGGGAACTGGAACTAATGAAAAACTGTTTTTT. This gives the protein CAFSRQGTGTNEKLFF. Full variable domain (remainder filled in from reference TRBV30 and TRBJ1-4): SQTIHQWPATLVQPVGSPLSLECTVEGTSNPNLYWYRQAAGRGLQLLFYSVGIGQISSEVPQNLSASRPQDRQFILSSKKLLLSDSGFYLCAFSRQGTGTNEKLFFGSGTQLSVL.

The CDR3 reads CASTSLTSGGNTGELFF. The CDR3 DNA reads TGCGCCAGCACCAGTCTAACTAGCGGGGGGAACACCGGGGAGCTGTTTTTT. The chain has TRBV5-1 and TRBJ2-2; 11 positions match TRBD2. The V and J ends lost 6 bases and 1 base, in that order; junction bases with no gene match: 8. This CDR3 comprises 17 residues. The germline gives CDR1 SGHRS, CDR2 YFSETQ.

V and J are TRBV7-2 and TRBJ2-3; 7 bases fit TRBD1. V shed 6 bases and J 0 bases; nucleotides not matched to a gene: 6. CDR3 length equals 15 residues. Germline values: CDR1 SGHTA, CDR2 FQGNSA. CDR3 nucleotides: TGTGCCAGCAGTCTTAGACAGGGAAGCACAGATACGCAGTATTTT. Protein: CASSLRQGSTDTQYF.

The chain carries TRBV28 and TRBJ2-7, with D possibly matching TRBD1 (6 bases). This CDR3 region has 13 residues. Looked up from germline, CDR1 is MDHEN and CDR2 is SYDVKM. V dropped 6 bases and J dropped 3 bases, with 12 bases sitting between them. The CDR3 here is CASRLGTIYEQYF. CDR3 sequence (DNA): TGTGCCAGCAGATTAGGGACAATCTACGAGCAGTACTTC.

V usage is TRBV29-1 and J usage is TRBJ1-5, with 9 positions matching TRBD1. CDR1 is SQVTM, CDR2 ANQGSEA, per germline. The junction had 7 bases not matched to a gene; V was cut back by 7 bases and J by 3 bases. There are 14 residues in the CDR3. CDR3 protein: CSARGTGNNQPQHF. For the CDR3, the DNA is TGCAGCGCTCGCGGGACAGGGAACAATCAGCCCCAGCATTTT.